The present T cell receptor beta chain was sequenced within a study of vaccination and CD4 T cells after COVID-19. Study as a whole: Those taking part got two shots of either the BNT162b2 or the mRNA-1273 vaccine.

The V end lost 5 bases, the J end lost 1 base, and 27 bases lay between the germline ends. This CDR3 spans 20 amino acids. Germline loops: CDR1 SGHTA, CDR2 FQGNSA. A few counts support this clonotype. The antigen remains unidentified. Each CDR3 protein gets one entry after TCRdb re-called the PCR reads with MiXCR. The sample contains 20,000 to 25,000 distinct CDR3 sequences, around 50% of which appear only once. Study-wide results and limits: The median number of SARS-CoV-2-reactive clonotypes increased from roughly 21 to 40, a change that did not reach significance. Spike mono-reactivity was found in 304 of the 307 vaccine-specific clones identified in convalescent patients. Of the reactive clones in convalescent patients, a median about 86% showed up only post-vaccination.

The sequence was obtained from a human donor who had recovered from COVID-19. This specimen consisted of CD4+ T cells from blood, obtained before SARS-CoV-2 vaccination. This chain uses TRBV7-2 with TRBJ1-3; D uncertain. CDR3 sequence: CASSLNWARGPKRSGNTIYF. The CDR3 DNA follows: TGTGCCAGCAGCCTAAATTGGGCTCGTGGCCCCAAACGTTCTGGAAACACCATATATTTT.